This TCR beta chain was captured in a study of molecular identifiers for immune sequencing clone quantification. Study-wide points: The sizes of highly expanded clones could be underestimated when identical TCR molecules share a barcode.

One entry per CDR3 protein, called by TCRdb with MiXCR from the PCR reads. The table includes hundreds of thousands of distinct CDR3 sequences, around 20% detected once. This clonotype was counted a few times. Its target is not known. V gave up 4 bases and J gave up 2 bases; unmatched junction bases: 7. Germline V gives CDR1 SGHAT, CDR2 FQNNGV. The CDR3 is made up of 16 amino acids. What was sequenced was naive CD8+ T cells from blood, with Jurkat cell RNA spiked in. Sample subset: FACS-sorted CD8+CD4-CCR7+CD45RA+ naive T cells. The receptor comes from a human donor in good health. Some libraries in this study had Jurkat cell RNA spiked in. The chain carries TRBV11-2 and TRBJ2-7; TRBD2 aligns across 11 bases. For the CDR3, the DNA is TGTGCCAGCAGCTCCCGACTAGCGGGATTAGCCTACGAGCAGTACTTC. Translating it yields CASSSRLAGLAYEQYF.